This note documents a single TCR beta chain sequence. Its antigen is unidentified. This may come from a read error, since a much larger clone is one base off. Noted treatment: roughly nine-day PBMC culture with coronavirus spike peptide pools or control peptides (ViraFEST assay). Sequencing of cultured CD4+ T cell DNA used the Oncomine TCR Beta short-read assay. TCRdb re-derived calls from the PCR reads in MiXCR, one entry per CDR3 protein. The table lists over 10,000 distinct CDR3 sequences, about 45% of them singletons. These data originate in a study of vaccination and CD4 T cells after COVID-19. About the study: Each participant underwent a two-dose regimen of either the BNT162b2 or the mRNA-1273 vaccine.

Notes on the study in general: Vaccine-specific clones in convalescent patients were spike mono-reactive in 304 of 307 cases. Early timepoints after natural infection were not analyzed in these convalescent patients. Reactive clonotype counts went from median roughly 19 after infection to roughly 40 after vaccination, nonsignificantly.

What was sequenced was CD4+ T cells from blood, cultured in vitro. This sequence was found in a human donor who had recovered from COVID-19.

CDR3 bases: TGTGCCAGCGGGGAGCTACCATCGGGTGGCTACACCTTC. Translating it yields CASGELPSGGYTF. The rearrangement joins TRBV6-1 to TRBJ1-2; no definite D call. CDR1 is MNHNS, CDR2 SASEGT, per germline. Trimming took 8 bases from V and 7 from J, leaving 17 bases between them. The CDR3 is 13 amino acids.